The 13 T cell receptor beta chains below all came from one sample that was sequenced in a study of post-analysis software for immune sequencing data. Study-level points and caveats: Compared with controls, patients had more of about 5 TRBV segments, including TRBV5-6, TRBV5-1 and TRBV20-1.

cDNA libraries of TCR beta carried unique molecular identifiers. One entry per CDR3 protein, called by TCRdb with MiXCR from the PCR reads. Of a few hundred thousand distinct CDR3 sequences listed, roughly 35% are singletons. These TCRs' antigens remain unknown. The source material was blood. The receptors come from a girl aged 5-17 years with multiple sclerosis.

This clonotype was seen only once. The chain couples TRBV12-3 or TRBV12-4 to TRBJ1-4; 7 bases map to TRBD1. The trim removed 5 bases at V and 5 bases at J, leaving 8 bases unmatched. The CDR3 totals 15 residues. In DNA form, the CDR3 reads TGTGCCAGCAGTCGGATGGACAGGTGGAATGAAAAACTGTTTTTT. Translation: CASSRMDRWNEKLFF.

A remark on this clonotype: The junction does not match germline at one end; this may be a read error. The rearrangement uses TRBV6-1 and TRBJ1-5; unclear D gene. This CDR3 has 13 residues. The germline V gene has CDR1 MNHNS and CDR2 SASEGT. CDR3 sequence (DNA): TGTGCCGGCAGAGCAGGCTTAAATCAGCCCCAGCATTTT. This translates into CAGRAGLNQPQHF.

At least ten counts were recorded for this clonotype. This CDR3 is CASSPGPAETQYF. CDR3 DNA: TGTGCCAGCAGCCCAGGTCCGGCAGAGACCCAGTACTTC. The chain links TRBV7-3 to TRBJ2-5; D unresolved. The V end lost 5 bases, the J end lost 4 bases, and 11 bases lay between the germline ends. The germline CDR1 and CDR2 sequences are SGHTA and FQGTGA. This CDR3 has 13 amino acids. The full variable domain, completed using reference TRBV7-3 and TRBJ2-5, is GAGVSQTPSNKVTEKGKYVELRCDPISGHTALYWYRQSLGQGPEFLIYFQGTGAADDSGLPNDRFFAVRPEGSVSTLKIQRTERGDSAVYLCASSPGPAETQYFGPGTRLLVL.

This clonotype turned up a few times. The V call is TRBV5-5, the J call TRBJ2-5, with D tentatively TRBD1 or TRBD2 (5 bases each). Germline-derived CDR1 and CDR2 are SGHKS and YYEKEE (reference sequence). With 5 bases removed from V and 11 bases from J, the gap between germline ends came to 19 bases. This CDR3 has 13 amino acids. CDR3 residues: CASRPTGAEEQYF. CDR3 in DNA: TGTGCCAGCAGACCGACCGGGGCTGAGGAGCAGTACTTC.

In its sample, this clonotype was seen a few times. The J gene is TRBJ2-1, the V gene TRBV4-1, with 7 bases matching TRBD2. CDR1 MGHRA and CDR2 YSYEKL come from the germline V gene. This CDR3 region has 14 residues. V was pared by 3 bases and J by 9 bases, with 8 bases of the junction left unmatched. CDR3 in DNA: TGCGCCAGCAGCCATCAGGCGTGGGGGGGTGAGCAGTTCTTC. This codes for CASSHQAWGGEQFF.

This clonotype was observed a single time. This rearrangement joins TRBV18 to TRBJ2-1, with D possibly being TRBD2 (5 bases). CDR3 length equals 16 residues. Germline V lookup: CDR1 KGHSH, CDR2 LQKENI. V was clipped by 3 bases and J by 3 bases, with 15 bases between them. In nucleotides, the CDR3 is TGTGCCAGCTCACCCCCGGGGAGTTACGGCTACAATGAGCAGTTCTTC. It is translated as CASSPPGSYGYNEQFF.

The chain links TRBV6-5 to TRBJ2-2; 7 bases map to TRBD1. The CDR3 contains 15 residues. CDR1 is MNHEY and CDR2 is SVGAGI in the germline V gene. Trimming cost V 2 bases and J 1 base; bases outside gene matches: 1. The CDR3 here is CASSYRTGNTGELFF. CDR3 coding DNA: TGTGCCAGCAGTTACCGGACAGGGAACACCGGGGAGCTGTTTTTT.

This clonotype has more than one count but fewer than ten. The V and J genes are TRBV7-2 and TRBJ2-5, with 8 positions matching TRBD2. The CDR3 consists of 17 residues. Germline V lookup: CDR1 SGHTA, CDR2 FQGNSA. After removal of 5 bases from V and 1 base from J, the junction contained 12 bases not matched to a gene. Here the CDR3 DNA reads TGTGCCAGCAGCCCGTTGCGGGGGGAAACGGCCCAAGAGACCCAGTACTTC. Translated, it gives CASSPLRGETAQETQYF.

The V gene is TRBV20-1, the J gene TRBJ1-5, with a possible D match to TRBD1 (6 bases). V dropped 5 bases and J dropped 3 bases, with 14 bases sitting between them. The CDR3 is 14 amino acids. CDR1 is DFQATT, CDR2 SNEGSKA, per germline (reference sequence). The CDR3 reads CSASPGGLNQPQHF. DNA of the CDR3: TGCAGTGCTTCCCCCGGGGGGCTCAATCAGCCCCAGCATTTT.

The chain joins TRBV7-2 to TRBJ2-7; D ambiguous. From germline, CDR1 is SGHTA and CDR2 FQGNSA. This CDR3 has 13 residues. V lost 5 bases, J lost 0 bases, and 8 bases lay in between. The CDR3 nucleotides read TGTGCCAGCAGCCCATGGGCCTCCTACGAGCAGTACTTC. Amino acids: CASSPWASYEQYF. Looking up the rest from reference TRBV7-2 and TRBJ2-7 gives the full variable domain: GAGVSQSPSNKVTEKGKDVELRCDPISGHTALYWYRQSLGQGLEFLIYFQGNSAPDKSGLPSDRFSAERTGGSVSTLTIQRTQQEDSAVYLCASSPWASYEQYFGPGTRLTVT.

A note on this clonotype: No conserved phenylalanine or tryptophan ends this CDR3, so it is likely a read error. The chain is built from TRBV7-2 and TRBJ1-5; D possibly corresponds to TRBD1 (5 bases). V was pared by 7 bases and J by 1 base, with 8 bases between. The CDR3 totals 13 residues. Germline V gene sequence: CDR1 SGHTA, CDR2 FQGNSA. CDR3 in DNA: TGTGCCAGCACAGGGCTCAGCAATCAGCCCCAGCATTGT. It translates to CASTGLSNQPQHC.

Turning to this clonotype: A read error is possible here, since a much larger clone lies one base away. The V call is TRBV7-2, the J call TRBJ1-4, with a possible D match to TRBD1 (6 bases). The CDR3 spans 15 residues. CDR1 SGHTA and CDR2 FQGNSA come from the germline V gene. The germline V and J ends were trimmed by 5 bases and 7 bases, with 17 bases remaining between them. The CDR3 reads CASSLSRGGGEKLFF. The CDR3 nucleotides are TGTGCCAGCAGCCTGTCGCGGGGAGGGGGTGAAAAACTGTTTTTT.

This sequence joins TRBV7-3 and TRBJ1-6; D is unclear. Looked up from germline, CDR1 is SGHTA and CDR2 is FQGTGA. There are 14 residues in the CDR3. V was shortened by 8 bases and J by 6 bases, with 14 bases between the two germline ends. Written as DNA, the CDR3 is TGTGCCAGCGGCTCAGGACTCCCTAATTCACCCCTCCACTTT. Translation gives CASGSGLPNSPLHF.